The text below deals with one T cell receptor beta chain. The antigen is undetermined. Between the trimmed V and J ends, which lost 3 bases and 4 bases, there was a span of 9 bases. Per germline, CDR1 LNHDA and CDR2 SQIVND (reference sequence). The CDR3 runs to 13 residues. This sample was included in a study of beta chain features in type 1 diabetes. At the level of the study: On cell yields, gender and age, patients and healthy donors were similar. Whole-study results and caveats: All four CD4+ subsets of Type 1 diabetes patients contained TCRB CDR3s that were moderately but significantly shorter. More deletions and fewer insertions at VDJ junctions were found in patients with type 1 diabetes.

Reverse transcription of all isolated RNA meant that expressed TCRB transcripts were sequenced. Generated by immunoSEQ multiplex PCR, the TCRdb table keeps only in-frame clones and is missing some. The data show around 250,000 clones, 14% seen once. The TCR comes from a man aged 30 to 39 with type 1 diabetes. The chain combines TRBV19 with TRBJ2-5; D possibly corresponds to TRBD2 (5 bases). Sequencing input: naive CD4+ T cells from blood. DNA for the CDR3: TGTGCCAGTAGTATTGGAGGTCGAGAGACCCAGTACTTC. Amino acids: CASSIGGRETQYF.